This TCR beta chain was recovered during a study of shared clonotypes between healthy human individuals. V was pared by 5 bases and J by 0 bases, with 13 bases between. This CDR3 has 15 amino acids. CDR1 SEHNR and CDR2 FQNEAQ come from the germline V gene (reference sequence). Method: immunoSEQ multiplex PCR; TCRdb's copy keeps in-frame clones and lacks some. The data contain millions of clones, more than 80% of them singletons. Sequencing was performed on naive CD4+ T cells sorted from blood. Sample subset: CD45RA+ positively selected. This chain connects TRBV7-9 to TRBJ1-1; tentatively, D is TRBD1 (6 bases). The clonotype originates from a man younger than 30 in good health. CDR3 in DNA: TGTGCCAGCAGCCCCCGACAGGCTCTGAACACTGAAGCTTTCTTT. This codes for CASSPRQALNTEAFF.